The 30 T cell receptor beta chains listed next were all sequenced from one sample in a study of CD4 and CD8 cells across lung adenocarcinoma regions. TCRdb processed the PCR reads anew with MiXCR; each CDR3 protein has one entry. The data hold over 20,000 distinct CDR3 sequences, with roughly half observed a single time. Sequenced sample: CD8+ T cells from the center of a lung tumor. The receptors come from a female donor with lung adenocarcinoma. The CD4 and CD8 labels of this study may be unreliable.

The chain joins TRBV10-1 to TRBJ2-4; possible D gene TRBD2, 6 bases. The J call may not be correct, given that the DNA end is closer to TRBJ2-3. Germline values: CDR1 WNHNN, CDR2 SYGVQD (reference sequence). The CDR3 contains 14 residues. CDR3 protein: CAGSGRRAKNIQYF. DNA of the CDR3: TGCGCCGGCTCGGGGAGGCGAGCCAAAAACATTCAGTATTTT.

Note on this clonotype: Relative to the germline gene, one junction end is altered; a read error may explain this. The rearrangement uses TRBV27 and TRBJ2-3, with a tentative D call TRBD2 (6 bases). Germline lookup yields CDR1 MNHEY and CDR2 SMNVEV (reference sequence). The CDR3 is made up of 13 amino acids. CDR3 sequence reads: CATGLCGIDTQYF. The CDR3 DNA sequence: TGTGCCACGGGACTTTGCGGCATAGACACGCAGTATTTC.

The V call is TRBV27, the J call TRBJ1-2, with D possibly TRBD1 on 5 matching bases. From germline, CDR1 is MNHEY and CDR2 SMNVEV (reference sequence). The CDR3 loop spans 13 amino acids. The CDR3, as DNA: TGTGCGTCCGGGACCCATTTAAACTATGGCTACACCTTC. Translating it yields CASGTHLNYGYTF.

In its sample, this clonotype is medium-sized (0.01 to 0.1%). The CDR3 nucleotides read TGTGCCAGCAGTGCCACCGGGAGAAGGGGCACAGATACGCAGTATTTT. It is translated as CASSATGRRGTDTQYF. The chain links TRBV6-1 to TRBJ2-3; D may be TRBD2 (6 bases). Germline assignment: CDR1 MNHNS and CDR2 SASEGT. There are 16 residues in the CDR3. Trimming left V 4 bases short and J 1 base short, with 15 bases between.

This clonotype was detected many times. The V and J genes are TRBV6-1 and TRBJ1-3, with D uncertain. Germline V CDR1 and CDR2: MNHNS, SASEGT. Trimming removed 7 bases from V and 3 bases from J, with 10 bases in between. The CDR3 loop spans 13 amino acids. Here the CDR3 reads CASNRIGGNTIYF. CDR3 DNA: TGTGCCAGCAATAGGATCGGTGGAAACACCATATATTTT.

This clonotype has a count of ten or more. The V call is TRBV28, the J call TRBJ1-5, with D tentatively TRBD1 (6 bases). The CDR3 spans 15 residues. From germline, CDR1 is MDHEN and CDR2 SYDVKM. V gave up 1 base and J gave up 6 bases, with 13 bases separating them. The CDR3 region has the DNA TGTGCCAGCAGTTTATTAACAGGGCGTGGTCAGCCCCAGCATTTT. Its translation is CASSLLTGRGQPQHF.

This chain uses TRBV28 with TRBJ1-3; no firm D call. This CDR3 is built from 14 residues. Germline V gene data show CDR1 as MDHEN and CDR2 as SYDVKM. V was pared by 4 bases and J by 0 bases, with 7 bases between. The DNA of the CDR3 is TGTGCCAGCAGTTCCCCATTCTCTGGAAACACCATATATTTT. Amino acids: CASSSPFSGNTIYF.

The V call is TRBV5-1, the J call TRBJ2-1; 9 bases align to TRBD1. The DNA end is a closer match to TRBJ2-7, so the J assignment may be wrong. CDR3 length equals 17 residues. Per germline, CDR1 SGHRS and CDR2 YFSETQ. DNA for the CDR3: TGCGCCAGCAGCTTGGACAGCGGGACAGGGCTCCCCTACGAGCAGTACTTC. This gives the protein CASSLDSGTGLPYEQYF.

This clonotype has a single count. V and J are TRBV5-1 and TRBJ2-6, with TRBD2 matching 8 bases. CDR3 size: 18 residues. Per germline, CDR1 SGHRS and CDR2 YFSETQ. V shed 4 bases, J shed 2 bases, and the junction held 11 bases outside the gene matches. DNA for the CDR3: TGCGCCAGCAGCCCGATCTCAGCGGGAGAGGCTGGGGCCAACGTCCTGACTTTC. It translates to CASSPISAGEAGANVLTF.

The chain uses TRBV28 and TRBJ2-7; 8 bases are a match to TRBD1. The germline gives CDR1 MDHEN, CDR2 SYDVKM. CDR3 length equals 15 residues. V was clipped by 5 bases and J by 4 bases; unmatched bases: 10. In DNA form, the CDR3 reads TGTGCCAGCAGTGGCCGACAGGGGAACGTTTACGAGCAGTACTTC. Translation gives CASSGRQGNVYEQYF.

A note on this clonotype: The junction departs from the called germline gene at one end, perhaps through a read error. This chain uses TRBV27 with TRBJ2-3; 8 bases map to TRBD2. The CDR3 contains 14 residues. In germline, CDR1 is MNHEY, CDR2 SMNVEV (reference sequence). CDR3 sequence: CASSPLAGTDTQYF. CDR3 DNA sequence: TGTGCCAGCAGTCCCCTAGCGGGCACAGATACGCAGTATTTC.

This chain links TRBV3-1 with TRBJ2-2; no clear D gene. CDR1 and CDR2 (germline): LGHDT, YNNKEL (reference sequence). The CDR3 runs to 12 residues. Trimming removed 3 bases from V and 7 bases from J, with 6 bases in between. CDR3: CASSHWNGELFF. The CDR3 nucleotides are TGTGCCAGCAGCCACTGGAACGGGGAGCTGTTTTTT.

A word on this clonotype: The junction differs from germline at one of its ends, possibly a read error. The chain uses TRBV27 and TRBJ2-4; D is possibly TRBD1 or TRBD2 (6 bases each). Germline loops: CDR1 MNHEY, CDR2 SMNVEV (reference sequence). The CDR3 is 16 amino acids. The CDR3 protein is CASGGHGVRDQNTQYF. CDR3 bases: TGTGCCAGCGGGGGGCACGGGGTGCGTGACCAAAACACTCAGTACTTC.

V is TRBV10-1 and J is TRBJ2-1; TRBD2 is a possible D gene (6 bases). TRBJ2-5 explains the end of the DNA better; the J call may be wrong. CDR1 and CDR2 from the germline V gene are WNHNN and SYGVQD (reference sequence). The CDR3 is 10 amino acids. The CDR3 protein is CASGGKTQYF. CDR3 sequence (DNA): TGCGCCAGCGGAGGGAAGACCCAGTACTTC.

This clonotype has only a few counts. The chain recombines TRBV30 with TRBJ2-3; 9 positions match TRBD1. The CDR3 sequence is 16 residues long. V trimming: 0 bases; J trimming: 4 bases; junction bases outside the gene matches: 8. The germline gives CDR1 GTSNPN, CDR2 SVGIG (reference sequence). The CDR3 DNA is TGTGCCTGGAGTGTACCAAGGGACAGGGTAGCAGATACGCAGTATTTT. Residues: CAWSVPRDRVADTQYF. The full variable domain, in which reference TRBV30 and TRBJ2-3 provide the parts outside the CDR3, is SQTIHQWPATLVQPVGSPLSLECTVEGTSNPNLYWYRQAAGRGLQLLFYSVGIGQISSEVPQNLSASRPQDRQFILSSKKLLLSDSGFYLCAWSVPRDRVADTQYFGPGTRLTVL.

Only a few counts were recorded for this clonotype. This may come from a read error, since a much larger clone is one base off. V is TRBV6-1 and J is TRBJ2-1; a possible D gene is TRBD1 (6 bases). There are 13 residues in the CDR3. Germline CDR1 is MNHNS and CDR2 is SASEGT. V was trimmed by 4 bases and J by 10 bases, leaving 14 bases between them. For the CDR3, the DNA is TGTGCCAGCAGTGTAGTCCAGGGGTACGAGCAGTTCTTC. Encoded protein: CASSVVQGYEQFF.

Note on this clonotype: Its ends do not fully match the called genes, so a read error is possible. The J gene is TRBJ2-3, the V gene TRBV6-1; perhaps TRBD2 as D (5 bases). This CDR3 is built from 14 residues. Germline V gives CDR1 MNHNS, CDR2 SASEGT. CDR3 in DNA: TGTGCCAGCAGCCCCCTAGCCCCCGGAGAGACGCAGTACTTT. This gives the protein CASSPLAPGETQYF.

V gene TRBV6-1 combines with J gene TRBJ2-7; TRBD2 matches 9 bases. Trimming at V came to 7 bases and at J to 4 bases, leaving 8 bases not matched to a gene. Germline lookup yields CDR1 MNHNS and CDR2 SASEGT. The CDR3 has 14 amino acids. In DNA, the CDR3 is TGTGCCAGCACCCACGGACTAGCGACATACGAGCAGTACTTC. It is translated as CASTHGLATYEQYF.

With regard to this clonotype: The junction differs from germline at one of its ends, possibly a read error. J is TRBJ2-4 and V is TRBV6-1; 9 positions agree with TRBD1. Germline-derived CDR1 and CDR2 are MNHNS and SASEGT. The CDR3 covers 16 residues. The CDR3 DNA reads TGTGCCAGCAGGGCCCACGGGGACAGGGACAAAGACATTCAGTACTTC. It translates to CASRAHGDRDKDIQYF.

This clonotype was counted at least ten times. The chain employs TRBV4-1 and TRBJ2-7; no reliable D call. Trimming took 1 base from V and 4 from J, leaving 5 bases between them. CDR3 length: 12 residues. Germline assignment: CDR1 MGHRA and CDR2 YSYEKL. CDR3 sequence reads: CASSQVGYEQYF. For the CDR3, the DNA is TGCGCCAGCAGCCAAGTTGGGTACGAGCAGTACTTC.

With regard to this clonotype: Its ends do not fully match the called genes, so a read error is possible. The CDR3 sequence: CASGQRGGLTETQYF. Written as DNA, the CDR3 is TGTGCCAGCGGGCAGCGGGGCGGACTCACAGAGACGCAGTACTTT. The rearrangement uses TRBV27 and TRBJ2-5, with TRBD2 matching over 7 bases. The germline CDR1 and CDR2 sequences are MNHEY and SMNVEV (reference sequence). The CDR3 loop spans 15 amino acids.

This clonotype was seen only once. One end of the junction is discordant with germline, which a read error may explain. The V and J genes are TRBV7-2 and TRBJ2-3; D is perhaps TRBD1 or TRBD2 (5 bases each). In germline, CDR1 is SGHTA, CDR2 FQGNSA. The CDR3 runs 14 residues. CDR3 in amino acids: CASRGVRAENTQYF. Here the CDR3 DNA reads TGTGCCAGCAGGGGGGTGAGAGCTGAAAATACGCAGTATTTC.

This chain uses TRBV6-5 with TRBJ1-2; D is unclear. Germline CDR1 reads MNHEY; CDR2 reads SVGAGI. The CDR3 contains 14 residues. The V end was cut by 0 bases, the J end by 8 bases, with 13 bases between. The CDR3 DNA follows: TGTGCCAGCAGTTACTCGAGAGAGGGTGTAGGCTACACCTTC. Its protein product is CASSYSREGVGYTF.

This clonotype was detected only a few times. The chain recombines TRBV12-3 or TRBV12-4 with TRBJ1-5; weak D call: TRBD1 (6 bases). Deletions cut 3 bases from V and 3 bases from J, with 15 bases between. The CDR3 is made up of 16 amino acids. The CDR3 DNA reads as TGTGCCAGCAGTTTCGTAGGGGGGCGCGACAATCAGCCCCAGCATTTT. This codes for CASSFVGGRDNQPQHF.

CDR3 sequence: CASSKREAYNEQFF. DNA of the CDR3: TGTGCCAGCAGCAAGCGGGAGGCCTACAATGAGCAGTTCTTC. The chain uses TRBV6-1 and TRBJ2-1; 9 positions match TRBD2. The CDR3 consists of 14 residues. Germline V gene data show CDR1 as MNHNS and CDR2 as SASEGT. V shed 6 bases, J shed 2 bases, and the junction held 2 bases outside the gene matches.

The chain employs TRBV25-1 and TRBJ2-5; unclear D gene. The CDR3 consists of 16 residues. The ends were cut back, 4 bases at V and 5 bases at J, with 20 bases in the middle. Per germline, CDR1 MGHDK and CDR2 SYGVNS. CDR3 sequence reads: CASSGRAPGPQETQYF. CDR3 DNA: TGTGCCAGCAGTGGCCGGGCCCCCGGACCCCAGGAGACCCAGTACTTC.

The chain uses TRBV6-5 and TRBJ2-1, with D unresolved. With the DNA end fitting TRBJ2-5 better, the J assignment may be wrong. Germline V gives CDR1 MNHEY, CDR2 SVGAGI. The CDR3 is 11 amino acids. CDR3 DNA: TGTGCCAGCAGTAACCGAGAGACCCAGTACTTC. Its protein product is CASSNRETQYF.

The chain is built from TRBV27 and TRBJ2-3; D perhaps matches TRBD1 (5 bases). V was cut by 10 bases and J by 1 base, with 15 bases left in between. Looked up from germline, CDR1 is MNHEY and CDR2 is SMNVEV (reference sequence). The CDR3 is 14 amino acids. CDR3 sequence (DNA): TGTGCCAACAACAGGCTTAGGGGCACAGATACGCAGTATTTT. This codes for CANNRLRGTDTQYF.

The V and J genes are TRBV6-1 and TRBJ1-3; maybe TRBD1 (5 bases). Trimming took 6 bases from V and 2 from J, leaving 5 bases between them. The germline V gene encodes CDR1 MNHNS and CDR2 SASEGT. This CDR3 is built from 12 residues. As DNA, the CDR3 is TGTGCCAGCAGAGGGGCTGGAAACACCATATATTTT. This gives the protein CASRGAGNTIYF.

The chain carries TRBV6-4 and TRBJ2-5; tentative D call: TRBD2 (5 bases). The J call is doubtful: the DNA matches TRBJ2-3 better. Germline CDR1 and CDR2: MRHNA and SNTAGT. The CDR3 is 13 residues long. CDR3 region: CASSDLSGETQYF. CDR3 nucleotide sequence: TGTGCCAGCAGTGACTTGAGCGGTGAGACGCAGTATTTT.